This T cell receptor beta chain was sequenced for a study of beta chain features in type 1 diabetes. Since all of the isolated RNA was reverse transcribed, expressed TCRB transcripts were what got sequenced. Using immunoSEQ multiplex PCR, the repertoire was profiled, and TCRdb retains in-frame clones only, with some absent. Of about 900,000 clones in the sample, around a sixth were seen once. The V end lost 8 bases, the J end lost 4 bases, and 21 bases lay between the germline ends. Per germline, CDR1 MDHEN and CDR2 SYDVKM. The CDR3 consists of 15 residues. V usage is TRBV28 and J usage is TRBJ2-7; D uncertain. The specimen sequenced was naive CD4+ T cells from blood. The TCR sequence derives from a woman between 18 and 29 years old in good health. CDR3 DNA: TGTGCCAGCCACCACTCCGGCGGCTTTCCTTACGAGCAGTACTTC. Translation gives CASHHSGGFPYEQYF.